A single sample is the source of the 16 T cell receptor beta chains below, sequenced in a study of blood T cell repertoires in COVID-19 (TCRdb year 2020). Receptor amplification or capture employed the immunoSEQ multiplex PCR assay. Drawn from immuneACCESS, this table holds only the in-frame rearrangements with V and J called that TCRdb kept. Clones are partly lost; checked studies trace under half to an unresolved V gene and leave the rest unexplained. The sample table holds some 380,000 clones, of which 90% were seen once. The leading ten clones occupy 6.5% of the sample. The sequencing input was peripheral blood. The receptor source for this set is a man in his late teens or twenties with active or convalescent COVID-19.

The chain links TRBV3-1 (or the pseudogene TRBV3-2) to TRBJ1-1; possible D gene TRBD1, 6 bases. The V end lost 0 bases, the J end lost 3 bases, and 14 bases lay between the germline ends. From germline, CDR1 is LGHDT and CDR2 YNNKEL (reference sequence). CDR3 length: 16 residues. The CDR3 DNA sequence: TGTGCCAGCAGCCAAGAAAGACTAAAGGGGGACACTGAAGCTTTCTTT. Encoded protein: CASSQERLKGDTEAFF.

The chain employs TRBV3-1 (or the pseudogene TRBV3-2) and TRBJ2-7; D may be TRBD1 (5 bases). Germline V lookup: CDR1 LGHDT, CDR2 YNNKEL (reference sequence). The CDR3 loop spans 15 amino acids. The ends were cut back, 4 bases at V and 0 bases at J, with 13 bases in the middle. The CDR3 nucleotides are TGTGCCAGCAGCCCCCGGACACGAGACTCCTACGAGCAGTACTTC. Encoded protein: CASSPRTRDSYEQYF.

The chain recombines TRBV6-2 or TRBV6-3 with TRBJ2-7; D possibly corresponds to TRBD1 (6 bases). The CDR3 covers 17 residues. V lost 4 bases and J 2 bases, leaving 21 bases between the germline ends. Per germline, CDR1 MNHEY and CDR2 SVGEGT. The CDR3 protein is CASSFLPDSAFTYEQYF. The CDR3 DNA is TGTGCCAGCAGTTTTCTACCGGACAGCGCTTTCACCTACGAGCAGTACTTC.

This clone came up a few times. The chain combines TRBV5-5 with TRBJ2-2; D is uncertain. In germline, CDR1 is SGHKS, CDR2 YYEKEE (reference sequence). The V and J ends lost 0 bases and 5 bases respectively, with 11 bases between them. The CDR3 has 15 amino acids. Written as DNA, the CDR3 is TGTGCCAGCAGCTTGGTACTGATTCAAACCGGGGAGCTGTTTTTT. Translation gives CASSLVLIQTGELFF.

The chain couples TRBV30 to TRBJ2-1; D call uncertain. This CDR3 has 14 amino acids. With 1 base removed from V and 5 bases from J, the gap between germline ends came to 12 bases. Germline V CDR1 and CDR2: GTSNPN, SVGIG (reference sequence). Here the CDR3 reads CAWSGFESNNEQFF. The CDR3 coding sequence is TGTGCCTGGAGTGGTTTTGAGAGTAACAATGAGCAGTTCTTC.

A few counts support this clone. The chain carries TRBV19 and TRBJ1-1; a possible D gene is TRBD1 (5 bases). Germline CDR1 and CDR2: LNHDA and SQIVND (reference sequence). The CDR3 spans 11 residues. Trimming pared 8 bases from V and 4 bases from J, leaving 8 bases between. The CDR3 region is CASGAVTEAFF. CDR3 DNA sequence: TGTGCCAGTGGGGCGGTCACTGAAGCTTTCTTT.

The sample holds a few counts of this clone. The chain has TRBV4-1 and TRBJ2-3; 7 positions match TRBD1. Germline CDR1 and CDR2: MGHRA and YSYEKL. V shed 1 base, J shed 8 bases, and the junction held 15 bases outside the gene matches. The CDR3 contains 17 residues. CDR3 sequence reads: CASSQGVLRGREATQYF. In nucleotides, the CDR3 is TGCGCCAGCAGCCAAGGCGTTTTAAGGGGGCGAGAAGCTACGCAGTATTTT.

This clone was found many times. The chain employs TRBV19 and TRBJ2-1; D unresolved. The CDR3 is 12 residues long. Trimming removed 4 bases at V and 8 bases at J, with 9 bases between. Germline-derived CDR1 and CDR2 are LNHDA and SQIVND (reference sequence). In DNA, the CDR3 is TGTGCCAGTAGTACAGAAGGAGATGAGCAGTTCTTC. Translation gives CASSTEGDEQFF. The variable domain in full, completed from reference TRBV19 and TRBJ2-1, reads DGGITQSPKYLFRKEGQNVTLSCEQNLNHDAMYWYRQDPGQGLRLIYYSQIVNDFQKGDIAEGYSVSREKKESFPLTVTSAQKNPTAFYLCASSTEGDEQFFGPGTRLTVL.

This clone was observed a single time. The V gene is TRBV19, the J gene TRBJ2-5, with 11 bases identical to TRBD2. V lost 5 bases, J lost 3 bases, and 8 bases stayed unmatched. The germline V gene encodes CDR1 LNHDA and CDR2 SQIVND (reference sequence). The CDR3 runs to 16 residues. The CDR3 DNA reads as TGTGCCAGTAGTGTATACTTAGCGGGAGGGGAAGAGACCCAGTACTTC. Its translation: CASSVYLAGGEETQYF.

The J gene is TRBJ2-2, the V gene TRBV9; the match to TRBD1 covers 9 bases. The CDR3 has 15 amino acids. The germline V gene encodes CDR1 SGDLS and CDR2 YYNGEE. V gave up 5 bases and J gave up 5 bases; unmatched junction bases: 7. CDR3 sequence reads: CASRPGTGRTGELFF. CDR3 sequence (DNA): TGTGCCAGCAGACCCGGGACAGGGCGAACCGGGGAGCTGTTTTTT.

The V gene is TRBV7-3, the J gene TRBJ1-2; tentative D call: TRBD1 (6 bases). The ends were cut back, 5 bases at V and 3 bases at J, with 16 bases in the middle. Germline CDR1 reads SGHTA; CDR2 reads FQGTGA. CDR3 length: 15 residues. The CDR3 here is CASSPEGGTDYGYTF. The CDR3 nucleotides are TGTGCCAGCAGCCCCGAAGGGGGAACGGACTATGGCTACACCTTC. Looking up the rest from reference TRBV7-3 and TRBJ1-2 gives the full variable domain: GAGVSQTPSNKVTEKGKYVELRCDPISGHTALYWYRQSLGQGPEFLIYFQGTGAADDSGLPNDRFFAVRPEGSVSTLKIQRTERGDSAVYLCASSPEGGTDYGYTFGSGTRLTVV.

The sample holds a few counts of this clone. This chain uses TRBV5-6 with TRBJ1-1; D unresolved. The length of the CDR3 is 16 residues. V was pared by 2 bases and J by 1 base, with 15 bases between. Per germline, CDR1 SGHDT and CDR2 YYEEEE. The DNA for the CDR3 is TGTGCCAGCAGCTTCCCGGAGCCTGGAGGGAACACTGAAGCTTTCTTT. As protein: CASSFPEPGGNTEAFF.

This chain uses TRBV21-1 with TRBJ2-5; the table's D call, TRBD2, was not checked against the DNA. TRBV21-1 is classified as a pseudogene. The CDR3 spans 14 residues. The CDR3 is CAITAAGFQETQYF. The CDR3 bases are TGTGCCATCACAGCCGCGGGGTTCCAAGAGACCCAGTACTTC.

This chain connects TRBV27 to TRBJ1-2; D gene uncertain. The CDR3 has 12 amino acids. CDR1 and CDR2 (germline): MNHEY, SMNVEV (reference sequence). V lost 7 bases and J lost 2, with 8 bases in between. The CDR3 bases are TGTGCCAGCAAAGGAGGGAACTATGGCTACACCTTC. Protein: CASKGGNYGYTF.

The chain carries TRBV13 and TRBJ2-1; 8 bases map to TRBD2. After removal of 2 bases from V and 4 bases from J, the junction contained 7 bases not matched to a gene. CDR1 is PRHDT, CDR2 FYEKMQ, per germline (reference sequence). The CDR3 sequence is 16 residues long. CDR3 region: CASSLHAAGEYNEQFF. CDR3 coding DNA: TGTGCCAGCAGCTTACATGCAGCGGGGGAATACAATGAGCAGTTCTTC.

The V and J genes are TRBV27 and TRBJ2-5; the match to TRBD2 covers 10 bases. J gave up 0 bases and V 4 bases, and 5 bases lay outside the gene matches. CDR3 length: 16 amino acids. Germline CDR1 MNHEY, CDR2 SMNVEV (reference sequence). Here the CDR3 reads CASSWSGLAYQETQYF. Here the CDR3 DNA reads TGTGCCAGCAGTTGGTCGGGACTAGCGTACCAAGAGACCCAGTACTTC.